These T cell receptor beta chains were read from a single sample in a study of cytomegalovirus exposure and HLA in healthy donors. Clones were sequenced by immunoSEQ multiplex PCR, and TCRdb holds only the in-frame ones, with some missing. The repertoire consists of about 220,000 clones, with 82% occurring once and the leading ten covering roughly 5.5%. The sample was PBMCs. Receptor source: a middle-aged man in good health and CMV-seropositive. CDR3s include the opening cysteine and the closing phenylalanine or tryptophan. A D gene is named only where the DNA matches it firmly. Only part of the rows carry a size: once, few, many, or a class if the clone is expanded.

D,size,V,J,CDR3,DNA
-,-,TRBV7-3,TRBJ1-1,CASSLWRGGAGTEAFF,TGTGCCAGCAGCTTATGGAGAGGTGGCGCGGGCACTGAAGCTTTCTTT
TRBD2,-,TRBV30,TRBJ2-1,CAWTRASGLGEQFF,TGTGCCTGGACGAGAGCTAGCGGGCTTGGTGAGCAGTTCTTC
TRBD1,-,TRBV27,TRBJ2-1,CASSFSPDRVLVTNEQFF,TGTGCCAGCAGTTTCTCACCCGACAGGGTGTTAGTAACTAATGAGCAGTTCTTC
-,-,TRBV29-1,TRBJ1-2,CSFRHLSRDGYTF,TGCAGCTTTCGACACCTGTCGCGCGATGGCTACACCTTC
-,-,TRBV27,TRBJ1-1,CASSLSQGYTEAFF,TGTGCCAGCAGTTTATCCCAGGGGTACACTGAAGCTTTCTTT
TRBD2,-,TRBV29-1,TRBJ2-1,CSVEGLAGASSYNEQFF,TGCAGCGTGGAAGGACTAGCGGGAGCGAGCTCCTACAATGAGCAGTTCTTC
-,few,TRBV11-2,TRBJ2-3,CASSFLRTSTDTQYF,TGTGCCAGCAGCTTCCTTCGGACTAGCACAGATACGCAGTATTTT
-,-,TRBV7-8,TRBJ1-3,CASSFTNTGNTIYF,TGTGCCAGCAGCTTTACCAATACGGGGAACACCATATATTTT
TRBD2,-,TRBV7-7,TRBJ2-5,CASSLGGLAGETQYF,TGTGCTAGCAGCTTAGGCGGACTAGCGGGAGAGACCCAGTACTTC
-,-,TRBV6-6,TRBJ2-5,CASRDIRGRETQYF,TGTGCCAGCAGGGATATCAGGGGCCGGGAGACCCAGTACTTC
-,-,TRBV27,TRBJ2-3,CASSLSEPDTQYF,TGTGCCAGCAGTTTATCCGAGCCAGATACGCAGTATTTT
TRBD1,-,TRBV13,TRBJ1-1,CASSLGMGQGEAFF,TGTGCCAGCAGCTTAGGCATGGGACAGGGAGAAGCTTTCTTT
TRBD2,-,TRBV6-1,TRBJ2-3,CASSAPGTSTTDTQYF,TGTGCCAGCAGTGCCCCCGGGACTAGCACCACAGATACGCAGTATTTT
TRBD1,-,TRBV5-1,TRBJ2-5,CASHGQGAGETQYF,TGCGCCAGCCATGGACAGGGGGCAGGAGAGACCCAGTACTTC
TRBD2,-,TRBV18,TRBJ2-1,CASSPGLAGGYNEQFF,TGTGCCAGCTCACCGGGGCTAGCGGGAGGTTACAATGAGCAGTTCTTC
-,once,TRBV4-1,TRBJ2-3,CASSSREHTDTQYF,TGCGCCAGCAGCTCCCGGGAGCACACAGATACGCAGTATTTT
-,-,TRBV6-5,TRBJ1-5,CASTQRPGRNQPQHF,TGTGCCAGCACCCAACGCCCCGGGAGAAATCAGCCCCAGCATTTT
-,-,TRBV25-1,TRBJ1-6,CASKQGGDSPLHF,TGTGCCAGCAAACAGGGAGGGGATTCACCCCTCCACTTT
TRBD2,-,TRBV29-1,TRBJ2-1,CSVPISWLAGGQGNNEQFF,TGCAGCGTTCCCATCTCCTGGCTAGCGGGAGGGCAGGGAAACAATGAGCAGTTCTTC
TRBD1,-,TRBV2,TRBJ2-5,CASRRDRDEETQYF,TGTGCCAGCAGACGGGACAGGGATGAAGAGACCCAGTACTTC
TRBD2,few,TRBV5-1,TRBJ2-7,CASSQASGNYEQYF,TGCGCCAGCAGCCAAGCTAGCGGTAACTACGAGCAGTACTTC
TRBD1,once,TRBV5-1,TRBJ2-1,CASSKWTGYNEQFF,TGCGCCAGCAGCAAATGGACAGGATACAATGAGCAGTTCTTC
TRBD2,-,TRBV9,TRBJ2-5,CASSVATGVGGASGVQETQYF,TGTGCCAGCAGCGTAGCTACGGGGGTGGGAGGGGCTAGCGGGGTACAAGAGACCCAGTACTTC
-,-,TRBV23-1,TRBJ2-7,CASSQSWFGEIRYEQYF,TGCGCCAGCAGTCAATCTTGGTTCGGGGAGATTAGGTACGAGCAGTACTTC
TRBD1,few,TRBV9,TRBJ1-1,CASSAQTGGTEAFF,TGTGCCAGCAGCGCTCAGACAGGGGGGACTGAAGCTTTCTTT
-,-,TRBV6-1,TRBJ1-1,CASSEAAASTEAFF,TGTGCCAGCAGTGAGGCAGCGGCTAGCACTGAAGCTTTCTTT
-,-,TRBV6-5,TRBJ2-1,CASSPTGRNEQFF,TGTGCCAGCAGCCCCACAGGGCGAAATGAGCAGTTCTTC
TRBD1,once,TRBV6-1,TRBJ2-3,CASSFGTGGTDTQYF,TGTGCCAGCAGTTTCGGGACAGGGGGCACAGATACGCAGTATTTT
-,-,TRBV6-6,TRBJ2-5,CASGNPGETQYF,TGTGCCAGCGGCAATCCGGGGGAGACCCAGTACTTC
-,once,TRBV7-2,TRBJ2-3,CASSLVSTSTDTQYF,TGTGCCAGCAGCTTAGTTTCGACTAGCACAGATACGCAGTATTTT
-,-,TRBV27,TRBJ1-5,CASSPRQGNQPQHF,TGTGCCAGCAGTCCACGGCAGGGTAATCAGCCCCAGCATTTT
-,-,TRBV4-2,TRBJ2-1,CASSQDTTNNEQFF,TGTGCCAGCAGCCAAGATACTACTAACAATGAGCAGTTCTTC
-,-,TRBV7-3,TRBJ2-3,CASSPSSGADTQYF,TGTGCCAGCAGCCCAAGTTCAGGGGCAGATACGCAGTATTTT
TRBD2,few,TRBV7-2,TRBJ2-3,CASSLSGTSTDTQYF,TGTGCCAGCAGCCTTAGCGGGACTAGCACAGATACGCAGTATTTT
TRBD1,-,TRBV6-1,TRBJ2-7,CASRLDRGLGEQYF,TGTGCCAGCAGGCTCGACAGGGGGCTGGGGGAGCAGTACTTC
-,-,TRBV9,TRBJ1-3,CASSVAPEGRDTIYF,TGTGCCAGCAGCGTAGCCCCCGAGGGTAGGGACACCATATATTTT
-,-,TRBV5-1,TRBJ2-7,CASSTENYEQYF,TGCGCCAGCAGTACAGAAAACTACGAGCAGTACTTC
-,-,TRBV18,TRBJ1-4,CASSPRTVTNEKLFF,TGTGCCAGCTCACCACGGACAGTAACTAATGAAAAACTGTTTTTT
-,-,TRBV5-6,TRBJ2-7,CASSLQAWGEQYF,TGTGCCAGCAGCCTACAGGCATGGGGCGAGCAGTACTTC
-,-,TRBV29-1,TRBJ2-1,CSVVASSGSYNEQFF,TGCAGCGTTGTGGCGAGCTCCGGGTCCTACAATGAGCAGTTCTTC
-,-,TRBV5-4,TRBJ2-2,CATLAAGELFF,TGTGCCACCCTAGCCGCCGGGGAGCTGTTTTTT
-,-,TRBV7-9,TRBJ1-5,CASSLLGNNQPQHF,TGTGCCAGCAGCTTATTGGGCAACAATCAGCCCCAGCATTTT
TRBD2,-,TRBV9,TRBJ2-5,CASSAGTSGWQTQYF,TGTGCCAGCAGCGCTGGGACTAGCGGGTGGCAGACCCAGTACTTC
TRBD1,-,TRBV29-1,TRBJ1-1,CSAIGQGSTEAFF,TGCAGCGCTATTGGACAGGGTAGCACTGAAGCTTTCTTT
-,-,TRBV5-1,TRBJ2-2,CASSLTPGTMNTGELFF,TGCGCCAGCAGCTTGACGCCCGGGACAATGAACACCGGGGAGCTGTTTTTT
TRBD2,-,TRBV7-3,TRBJ2-3,CASSLAASGGTDTQYF,TGTGCCAGCAGCTTAGCGGCTAGCGGGGGCACAGATACGCAGTATTTT
TRBD2,few,TRBV28,TRBJ2-3,CASSLGGEADTQYF,TGTGCCAGCAGTTTGGGAGGGGAGGCAGATACGCAGTATTTT
-,-,TRBV7-6,TRBJ2-5,CASSSSRANQETQYF,TGTGCCAGCAGCTCCTCGAGGGCTAACCAAGAGACCCAGTACTTC
TRBD2,once,TRBV5-1,TRBJ2-1,CASSLREGDEQFF,TGCGCCAGCAGCTTGCGGGAGGGAGATGAGCAGTTCTTC
-,-,TRBV30,TRBJ2-1,CAWEDSTYNEQFF,TGTGCCTGGGAAGACTCTACCTACAATGAGCAGTTCTTC
TRBD1,-,TRBV19,TRBJ2-3,CASSMRQGARDTQYF,TGTGCCAGTAGTATGCGACAGGGGGCGAGGGATACGCAGTATTTT
-,-,TRBV14,TRBJ2-4,CASSQVGAAKNIQYF,TGTGCCAGCAGCCAAGTGGGGGCGGCCAAAAACATTCAGTACTTC
TRBD2,-,TRBV5-1,TRBJ2-3,CASSYGTSGSMRTDTQYF,TGCGCCAGCAGCTATGGGACTAGCGGGAGTATGAGGACAGATACGCAGTATTTT
TRBD1,-,TRBV5-1,TRBJ1-5,CASSDGDRPSEPQHF,TGCGCCAGCAGCGACGGGGACAGGCCATCGGAGCCCCAGCATTTT
TRBD1,-,TRBV7-3,TRBJ2-5,CASSLDRSETQYF,TGTGCCAGCAGTTTGGACAGGTCGGAGACCCAGTACTTC